This entry concerns a single TCR beta chain. Original processing methods: Estimation of nucleated cell counts was performed using reference gene primer amplification. The method was immunoSEQ multiplex PCR; TCRdb's version includes in-frame clones alone and lacks a portion of them. From that table come the V and J calls and clone size; the DNA was used to work out D and trimming. The table has about 370,000 clones, over 75% seen once. V was clipped by 4 bases and J by 6 bases; unmatched bases: 4. The CDR3 extends over 15 amino acids. The germline gives CDR1 SGHNT, CDR2 YENEEA. The data originate from a study of blood T cell repertoires in COVID-19. Overall study: Specimens from acute and convalescent COVID-19 originated in the United States, Italy and Spain.

In terms of age and location, participants ranged from roughly 18 to 89 years and lived in about 25 US areas. Cohort 3 donors counted as recovered after two negative PCRs, clearance, or resolved symptoms. The chain employs TRBV11-3 and TRBJ2-1; 12 bases align to TRBD1. Sequenced material: PBMCs or T cells enriched from blood (not recorded which). This clonotype was sampled from a man between 18 and 29 years old who had recovered from COVID-19. The CDR3, as DNA: TGTGCCAGCAGCTCGGGACAGGGGGCAGGCAATGAGCAGTTCTTC. This translates into CASSSGQGAGNEQFF.